The T cell receptor (beta chain) described here comes from a study of blood T cell repertoires in COVID-19. In the study's own analysis: Reference gene primer amplification gave nucleated cell count estimates. Here immunoSEQ multiplex PCR was the method, and the copy in TCRdb shows in-frame clones only, minus some. The V and J calls and clone size come from that table; D and trimming were worked out from the DNA. The table has a few hundred thousand clones, 85% to 90% seen once. This CDR3 is built from 13 residues. The germline CDR1 and CDR2 sequences are SGHRS and YFSETQ. V was shortened by 4 bases and J by 2 bases, with 9 bases between the two germline ends.

This rearrangement joins TRBV5-1 to TRBJ1-2, with D perhaps matching TRBD1 (6 bases). Material for sequencing was PBMCs or T cells enriched from blood (not recorded which). This TCR was recovered from a man aged 18 to 35 who had recovered from COVID-19. The CDR3 sequence: CASSPQGNYGYTF. The DNA of the CDR3 is TGCGCCAGCAGCCCCCAGGGGAACTATGGCTACACCTTC.